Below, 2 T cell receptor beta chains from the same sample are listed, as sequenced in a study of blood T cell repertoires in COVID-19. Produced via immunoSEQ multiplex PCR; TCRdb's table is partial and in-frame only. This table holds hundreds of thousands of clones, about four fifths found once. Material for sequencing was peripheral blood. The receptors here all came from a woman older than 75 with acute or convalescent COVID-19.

This CDR3 is CASSMTSGGPGELFF. For the CDR3, the DNA is TGTGCCAGCAGCATGACTAGCGGGGGCCCCGGGGAGCTGTTTTTT. The rearrangement links TRBV5-4 to TRBJ2-2; TRBD2 matches 12 bases. Germline CDR1 and CDR2: SGHNT and YYREEE (reference sequence). CDR3 length: 15 amino acids. Trimming cost V 4 bases and J 6 bases; bases outside gene matches: 4.

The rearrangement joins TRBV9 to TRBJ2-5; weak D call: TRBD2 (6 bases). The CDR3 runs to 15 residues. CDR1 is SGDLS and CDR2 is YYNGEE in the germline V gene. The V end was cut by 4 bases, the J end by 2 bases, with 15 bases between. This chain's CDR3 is CASSTHSGTQETQYF. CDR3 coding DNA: TGTGCCAGCAGCACGCACTCCGGGACTCAAGAGACCCAGTACTTC.